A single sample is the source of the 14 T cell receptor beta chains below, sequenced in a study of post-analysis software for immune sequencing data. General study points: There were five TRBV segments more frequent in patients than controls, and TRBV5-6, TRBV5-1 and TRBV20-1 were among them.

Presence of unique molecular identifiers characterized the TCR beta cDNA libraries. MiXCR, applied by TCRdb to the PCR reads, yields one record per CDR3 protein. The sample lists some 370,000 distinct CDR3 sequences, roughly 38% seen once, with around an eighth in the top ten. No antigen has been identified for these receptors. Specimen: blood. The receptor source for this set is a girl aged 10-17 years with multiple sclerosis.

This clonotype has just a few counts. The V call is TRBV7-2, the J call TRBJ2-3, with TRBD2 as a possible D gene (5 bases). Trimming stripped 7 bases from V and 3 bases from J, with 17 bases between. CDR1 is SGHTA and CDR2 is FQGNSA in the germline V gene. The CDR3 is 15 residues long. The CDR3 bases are TGTGCCAGCACCCCATGGGCGCGAGGGACAGATACGCAGTATTTT. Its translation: CASTPWARGTDTQYF. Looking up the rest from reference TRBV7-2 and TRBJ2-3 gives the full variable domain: GAGVSQSPSNKVTEKGKDVELRCDPISGHTALYWYRQSLGQGLEFLIYFQGNSAPDKSGLPSDRFSAERTGGSVSTLTIQRTQQEDSAVYLCASTPWARGTDTQYFGPGTRLTVL.

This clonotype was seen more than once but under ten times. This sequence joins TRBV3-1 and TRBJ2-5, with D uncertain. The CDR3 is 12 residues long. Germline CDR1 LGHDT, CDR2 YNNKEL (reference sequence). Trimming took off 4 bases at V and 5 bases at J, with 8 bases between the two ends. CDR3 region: CASSRHGETQYF. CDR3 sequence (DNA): TGTGCCAGCAGCCGCCACGGGGAGACCCAGTACTTC.

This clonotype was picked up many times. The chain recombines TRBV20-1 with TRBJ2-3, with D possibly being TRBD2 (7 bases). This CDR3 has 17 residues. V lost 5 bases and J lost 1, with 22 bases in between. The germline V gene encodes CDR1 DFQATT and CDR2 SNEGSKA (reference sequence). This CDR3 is CSAPPRGGRGRTDTQYF. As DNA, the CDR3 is TGCAGTGCTCCACCCCGCGGGGGCCGGGGACGCACAGATACGCAGTATTTT.

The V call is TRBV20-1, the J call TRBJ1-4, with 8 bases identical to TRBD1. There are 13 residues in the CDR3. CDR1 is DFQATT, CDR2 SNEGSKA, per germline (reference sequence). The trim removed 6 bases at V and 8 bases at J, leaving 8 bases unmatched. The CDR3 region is CSAPDRGNEKLFF. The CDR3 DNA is TGCAGTGCCCCCGACAGGGGTAACGAAAAACTGTTTTTT.

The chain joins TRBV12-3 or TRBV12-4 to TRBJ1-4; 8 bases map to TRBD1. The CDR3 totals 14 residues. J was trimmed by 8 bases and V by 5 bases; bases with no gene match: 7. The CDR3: CASSGQGVDEKLFF. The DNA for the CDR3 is TGTGCCAGCAGTGGACAGGGTGTGGACGAAAAACTGTTTTTT.

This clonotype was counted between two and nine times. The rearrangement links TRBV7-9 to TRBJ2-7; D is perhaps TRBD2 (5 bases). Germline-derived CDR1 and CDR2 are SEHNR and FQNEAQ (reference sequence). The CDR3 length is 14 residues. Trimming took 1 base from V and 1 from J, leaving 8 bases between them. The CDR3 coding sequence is TGTGCCAGCAGCTTAGACCGGGATTCCTACGAGCAGTACTTC. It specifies CASSLDRDSYEQYF.

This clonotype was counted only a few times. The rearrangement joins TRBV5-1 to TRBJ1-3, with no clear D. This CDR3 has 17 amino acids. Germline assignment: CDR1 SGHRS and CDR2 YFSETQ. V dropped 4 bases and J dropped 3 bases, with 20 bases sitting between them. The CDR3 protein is CASSPSNGEGVGNTIYF. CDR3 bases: TGCGCCAGCAGCCCATCCAACGGTGAGGGAGTTGGAAACACCATATATTTT.

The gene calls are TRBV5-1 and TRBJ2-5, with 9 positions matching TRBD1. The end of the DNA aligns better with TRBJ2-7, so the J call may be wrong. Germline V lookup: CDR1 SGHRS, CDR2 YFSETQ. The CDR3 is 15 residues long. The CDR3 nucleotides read TGCGCCAGCAGCTTGGCCTCGGGACAGGGATCCGAGCAGTACTTC. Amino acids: CASSLASGQGSEQYF.

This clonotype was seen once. CDR3 region: CASSFRSGAGTDTQYF. The CDR3 DNA reads as TGCGCCAGCAGCTTTAGGTCGGGGGCAGGCACAGATACGCAGTATTTT. The genes are TRBV5-1 and TRBJ2-3, with D tentatively TRBD1 or TRBD2 (6 bases each). V lost 2 bases, J lost 1 base, and 14 bases lay in between. Germline CDR1 is SGHRS and CDR2 is YFSETQ. The CDR3 totals 16 residues.

Here the CDR3 reads CASSLDGYLEKLFF. CDR3 coding DNA: TGCGCCAGCAGCTTGGACGGATACCTTGAAAAACTGTTTTTT. The chain recombines TRBV5-1 with TRBJ1-4; D call uncertain. This CDR3 is built from 14 residues. Trimming left V 0 bases short and J 7 bases short, with 10 bases between. Germline loops: CDR1 SGHRS, CDR2 YFSETQ.

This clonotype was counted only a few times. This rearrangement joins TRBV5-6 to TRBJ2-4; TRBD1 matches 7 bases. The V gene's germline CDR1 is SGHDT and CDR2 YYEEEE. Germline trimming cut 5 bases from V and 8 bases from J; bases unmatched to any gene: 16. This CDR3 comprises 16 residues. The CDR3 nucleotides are TGTGCCAGCAGAACACACATTCCGGGACAGCCCCACATTCAGTACTTC. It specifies CASRTHIPGQPHIQYF. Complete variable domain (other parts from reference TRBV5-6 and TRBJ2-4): DAGVTQSPTHLIKTRGQQVTLRCSPKSGHDTVSWYQQALGQGPQFIFQYYEEEERQRGNFPDRFSGHQFPNYSSELNVNALLLGDSALYLCASRTHIPGQPHIQYFGAGTRLSVL.

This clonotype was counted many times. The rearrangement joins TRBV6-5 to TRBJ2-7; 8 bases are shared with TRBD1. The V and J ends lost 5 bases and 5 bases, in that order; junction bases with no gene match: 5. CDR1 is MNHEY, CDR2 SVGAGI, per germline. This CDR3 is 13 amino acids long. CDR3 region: CASSHQGANEQYF. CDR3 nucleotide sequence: TGTGCCAGCAGTCACCAGGGGGCAAACGAGCAGTACTTC.

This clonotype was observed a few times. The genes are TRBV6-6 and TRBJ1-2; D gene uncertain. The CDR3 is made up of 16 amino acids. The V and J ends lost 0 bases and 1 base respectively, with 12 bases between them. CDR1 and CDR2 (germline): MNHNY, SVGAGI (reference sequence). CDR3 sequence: CASSYSPAGFNYGYTF. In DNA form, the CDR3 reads TGTGCCAGCAGTTACTCGCCTGCCGGGTTTAACTATGGCTACACCTTC.

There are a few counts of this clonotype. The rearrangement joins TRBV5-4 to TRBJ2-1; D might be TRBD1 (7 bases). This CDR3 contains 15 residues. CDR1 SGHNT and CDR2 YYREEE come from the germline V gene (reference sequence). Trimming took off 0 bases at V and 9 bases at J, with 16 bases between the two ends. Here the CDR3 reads CASSLEGALSGEQFF. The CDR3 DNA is TGTGCCAGCAGCTTGGAGGGGGCCCTTAGCGGTGAGCAGTTCTTC.